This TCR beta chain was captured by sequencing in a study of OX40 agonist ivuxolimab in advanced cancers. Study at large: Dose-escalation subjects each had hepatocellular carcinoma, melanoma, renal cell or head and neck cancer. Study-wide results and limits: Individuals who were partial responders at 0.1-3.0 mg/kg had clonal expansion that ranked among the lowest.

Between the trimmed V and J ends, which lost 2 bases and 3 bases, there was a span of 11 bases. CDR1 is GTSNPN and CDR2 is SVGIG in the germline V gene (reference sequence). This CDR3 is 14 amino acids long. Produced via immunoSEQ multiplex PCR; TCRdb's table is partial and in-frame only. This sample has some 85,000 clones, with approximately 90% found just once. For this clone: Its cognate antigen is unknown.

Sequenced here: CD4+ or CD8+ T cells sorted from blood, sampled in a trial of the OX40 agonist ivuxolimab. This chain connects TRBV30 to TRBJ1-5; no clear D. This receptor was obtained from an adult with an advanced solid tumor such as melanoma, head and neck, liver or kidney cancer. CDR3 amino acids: CAWSPAQLNQPQHF. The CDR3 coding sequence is TGTGCCTGGAGTCCCGCACAGCTCAATCAGCCCCAGCATTTT.